Given below is one T cell receptor beta chain in context. These data originate in a study of blood T cell repertoires in COVID-19. Between the trimmed V and J ends, which lost 1 base and 2 bases, there was a span of 11 bases. Germline values: CDR1 MDHEN, CDR2 SYDVKM. The CDR3 has 15 amino acids. The table came from immunoSEQ multiplex PCR; TCRdb's copy has only in-frame clones and leaves some out. Counted here are 150,000 or so clones, 86% occurring once; the ten biggest clones make up approximately 4.5%. Sequencing used PBMCs or T cells enriched from blood (not recorded which). The sequence came from a man over 45 who had recovered from COVID-19. The V and J genes are TRBV28 and TRBJ1-2; D perhaps matches TRBD1 (6 bases). Written as DNA, the CDR3 is TGTGCCAGCAGTTTATCATTCAGGGGAAACTATGGCTACACCTTC. It translates to CASSLSFRGNYGYTF.